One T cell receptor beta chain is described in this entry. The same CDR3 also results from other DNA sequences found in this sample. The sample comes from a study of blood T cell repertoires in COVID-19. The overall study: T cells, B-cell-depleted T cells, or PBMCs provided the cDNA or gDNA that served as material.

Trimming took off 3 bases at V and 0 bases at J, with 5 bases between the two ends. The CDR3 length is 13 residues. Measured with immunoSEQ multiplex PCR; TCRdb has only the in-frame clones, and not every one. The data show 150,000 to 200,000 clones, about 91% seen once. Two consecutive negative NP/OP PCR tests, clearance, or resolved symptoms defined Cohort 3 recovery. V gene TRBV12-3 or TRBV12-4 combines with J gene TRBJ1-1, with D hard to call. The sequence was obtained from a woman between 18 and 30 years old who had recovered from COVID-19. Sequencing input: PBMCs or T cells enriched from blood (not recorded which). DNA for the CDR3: TGTGCCAGCAGTTTTGCGGTGAACACTGAAGCTTTCTTT. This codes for CASSFAVNTEAFF.